Following are 18 T cell receptor beta chains from one sample sequenced in a study of graft-versus-host responses after intestinal transplantation (dated by TCRdb to 2020 to 2023). These TCRs are of unknown antigen specificity. The protocol used for the library was the immunoSEQ multiplex PCR assay. TCRdb obtained this table from immuneACCESS and retained in-frame rearrangements with V and J assigned. These tables miss some clones; where compared with another copy, unresolved V genes account for less than half of the shortfall, and the remainder is unexplained. This sample is represented by under 130,000 clones; approximately 93% of them were singletons. In total, the top ten clones hold 0.95% to 1.5% of the sample. The sample's time point label is to be understood as: cells obtained before transplantation from donor or recipient. The input for sequencing was unstimulated CD8+ T cells sorted from spleen or lymph node cells, taken before intestinal transplant. The receptor source for this set is a human donor who received an intestinal transplant.

The CDR3, as DNA: TGTGCTAGTGGTTCCGGGGGGGGCGGGTCCTACAATGAGCAGTTCTTC. Translation gives CASGSGGGGSYNEQFF. V and J are TRBV12-5 and TRBJ2-1, with 8 bases aligning to TRBD2. V shed 4 bases, J shed 1 base, and the junction held 6 bases outside the gene matches. CDR3 length: 16 amino acids. Germline-derived CDR1 and CDR2 are LGHNT and FRNRAP. The variable domain in full, with the rest retrieved from reference TRBV12-5 and TRBJ2-1, is DARVTQTPRHKVTEMGQEVTMRCQPILGHNTVFWYRQTMMQGLELLAYFRNRAPLDDSGMPKDRFSAEMPDATLATLKIQPSEPRDSAVYFCASGSGGGGSYNEQFFGPGTRLTVL.

This chain links TRBV4-1 with TRBJ2-7; 7 bases line up with TRBD2. In germline, CDR1 is MGHRA, CDR2 YSYEKL. Germline trimming cut 5 bases from V and 2 bases from J; bases unmatched to any gene: 9. The CDR3 is 15 residues long. The CDR3 DNA sequence: TGCGCCAGCAGCGATAGGCCGGGAGGACCCTACGAGCAGTACTTC. Protein sequence: CASSDRPGGPYEQYF.

The rearrangement links TRBV2 to TRBJ2-3; 8 nucleotides align to TRBD2. Unmatched junction bases numbered 10, after V lost 10 bases and J lost 7 bases. In germline, CDR1 is SNHLY, CDR2 FYNNEI. The CDR3 totals 13 residues. The CDR3 loop reads CATYPGGANTQYF. The CDR3 DNA sequence: TGTGCCACTTATCCCGGGGGGGCGAATACGCAGTATTTT.

V gene TRBV2 combines with J gene TRBJ2-7; D is unclear. CDR1 SNHLY and CDR2 FYNNEI come from the germline V gene. V was cut by 6 bases and J by 1 base, with 22 bases left in between. This CDR3 is built from 17 residues. This chain's CDR3 is CASRVGSYPDFSYEQYF. CDR3 nucleotides: TGTGCCAGCAGGGTGGGGTCCTACCCCGACTTTTCCTACGAGCAGTACTTC.

CDR3 bases: TGTGCCAGCAGTTACTCGGACACGAATGAGCAGTTCTTC. The encoded protein is CASSYSDTNEQFF. The rearrangement uses TRBV6-6 and TRBJ2-1; D is perhaps TRBD1 (5 bases). The CDR3 length is 13 residues. V lost 0 bases and J lost 7, with 7 bases in between. From germline, CDR1 is MNHNY and CDR2 SVGAGI (reference sequence).

V and J are TRBV4-1 and TRBJ1-1; 7 bases line up with TRBD1. V dropped 5 bases and J dropped 7; count of bases not matched to a gene: 10. Looked up from germline, CDR1 is MGHRA and CDR2 is YSYEKL. The CDR3 has 14 amino acids. The CDR3 DNA reads as TGCGCCAGCAGCTTGGGACAGCCCGACCGTGAAGCTTTCTTT. It yields the protein CASSLGQPDREAFF.

The V and J genes are TRBV5-4 and TRBJ2-7, with a weak D call TRBD2 (7 bases). In germline, CDR1 is SGHNT, CDR2 YYREEE (reference sequence). The CDR3 covers 15 residues. V was trimmed by 5 bases and J by 3 bases, leaving 18 bases between them. The CDR3 protein is CASSGGRDYLYEQYF. DNA of the CDR3: TGTGCCAGCAGTGGGGGCCGGGACTATCTCTACGAGCAGTACTTC. Drawing the rest from reference TRBV5-4 and TRBJ2-7, the complete variable domain is ETGVTQSPTHLIKTRGQQVTLRCSSQSGHNTVSWYQQALGQGPQFIFQYYREEENGRGNFPPRFSGLQFPNYSSELNVNALELDDSALYLCASSGGRDYLYEQYFGPGTRLTVT.

This chain connects TRBV9 to TRBJ2-7; 8 bases are a match to TRBD1. The germline CDR1 and CDR2 sequences are SGDLS and YYNGEE. There are 15 residues in the CDR3. V was clipped by 0 bases and J by 4 bases; unmatched bases: 6. DNA for the CDR3: TGTGCCAGCAGCGTAGGACAGGGGCGCGGATACGAGCAGTACTTC. Translated: CASSVGQGRGYEQYF.

The rearrangement links TRBV7-6 to TRBJ1-3; TRBD1 aligns across 8 bases. V lost 4 bases and J lost 4; bases outside the gene matches: 12. Per the germline V gene, CDR1 is SGHVS and CDR2 is FNYEAQ. This CDR3 spans 17 amino acids. Written as DNA, the CDR3 is TGTGCCAGCAGCTCAAACTCCGGGACAGGAGCGGGAAACACCATATATTTT. It is translated as CASSSNSGTGAGNTIYF.

This chain uses TRBV9 with TRBJ2-1, with 8 positions matching TRBD2. This CDR3 spans 15 amino acids. Germline CDR1 is SGDLS and CDR2 is YYNGEE. Losses at the gene ends were 7 bases for V and 2 bases for J; bases not matched to a gene: 8. The CDR3 protein is CASSVGGAAYNEQFF. The CDR3 DNA follows: TGTGCCAGCTCTGTCGGGGGGGCAGCCTACAATGAGCAGTTCTTC. Full variable domain (outside the CDR3, taken from reference TRBV9 and TRBJ2-1): DSGVTQTPKHLITATGQRVTLRCSPRSGDLSVYWYQQSLDQGLQFLIQYYNGEERAKGNILERFSAQQFPDLHSELNLSSLELGDSALYFCASSVGGAAYNEQFFGPGTRLTVL.

The chain recombines TRBV2 with TRBJ2-3; perhaps TRBD2 as D (6 bases). The CDR3 runs to 17 residues. The germline V and J ends were trimmed by 3 bases and 5 bases, with 21 bases remaining between them. Germline V gene data show CDR1 as SNHLY and CDR2 as FYNNEI. This CDR3 reads CASSDPSGTSRGDTQYF. CDR3 DNA sequence: TGTGCCAGCAGTGACCCCTCAGGGACTTCCCGGGGAGATACGCAGTATTTT.

The CDR3 bases are TGTGCCAGCAGTGAAAGGGCGGGGGGGCAGCCCCAGCATTTT. It yields the protein CASSERAGGQPQHF. This sequence joins TRBV6-1 and TRBJ1-5, with a weak D call TRBD1 (5 bases). Germline V CDR1 and CDR2: MNHNS, SASEGT. The CDR3 consists of 14 residues. Deletions cut 2 bases from V and 7 bases from J, with 12 bases between.

The sample holds one count of this clone. This chain connects TRBV7-6 to TRBJ1-2; TRBD1 is a possible D gene (5 bases). There are 15 residues in the CDR3. The V gene's germline CDR1 is SGHVS and CDR2 FNYEAQ. Trimming left V 6 bases short and J 6 bases short, with 20 bases between. This CDR3 reads CASSTLPGTDHGYTF. The CDR3 nucleotides are TGTGCCAGCAGTACCCTCCCAGGGACGGATCATGGCTACACCTTC.

V and J are TRBV7-6 and TRBJ2-7, with D unresolved. CDR3 length equals 12 residues. V was shortened by 4 bases and J by 2 bases, with 6 bases between the two germline ends. From germline, CDR1 is SGHVS and CDR2 FNYEAQ. Here the CDR3 reads CASSSEPYEQYF. The CDR3 DNA reads TGTGCCAGCAGCTCCGAACCCTACGAGCAGTACTTC. Full variable domain (outside the CDR3, taken from reference TRBV7-6 and TRBJ2-7): GAGVSQSPRYKVTKRGQDVALRCDPISGHVSLYWYRQALGQGPEFLTYFNYEAQQDKSGLPNDRFSAERPEGSISTLTIQRTEQRDSAMYRCASSSEPYEQYFGPGTRLTVT.

This clone was counted a single time. The V and J genes are TRBV2 and TRBJ1-2; D is perhaps TRBD1 (6 bases). Germline CDR1 SNHLY, CDR2 FYNNEI. The CDR3 is made up of 14 amino acids. Between the trimmed V and J ends, which lost 7 bases and 3 bases, there was a span of 15 bases. The CDR3 sequence: CASTPRGSYYGYTF. The CDR3 nucleotides read TGTGCCAGCACCCCGAGGGGGAGTTACTATGGCTACACCTTC.

The CDR3 protein is CASRLSDAIYF. The CDR3 nucleotides are TGCGCCAGCAGACTTTCCGACGCCATATATTTT. The chain combines TRBV5-1 with TRBJ1-3; no definite D call. Germline V gene sequence: CDR1 SGHRS, CDR2 YFSETQ. This CDR3 contains 11 residues. V was trimmed by 5 bases and J by 11 bases, leaving 11 bases between them.

The V gene is TRBV7-3, the J gene TRBJ2-1; no reliable D call. CDR3 length equals 13 residues. Germline CDR1 is SGHTA and CDR2 is FQGTGA. Trimming shortened V by 3 bases and J by 3 bases, and 6 bases separated the two germline ends. The CDR3 sequence: CASSLTNYNEQFF. The CDR3 nucleotides are TGTGCCAGCAGCTTGACCAACTACAATGAGCAGTTCTTC.

The genes are TRBV7-9 and TRBJ1-1, with 7 bases that match TRBD1. CDR3 length: 11 amino acids. V lost 6 bases, J lost 8 bases, and 3 bases stayed unmatched. CDR1 SEHNR and CDR2 FQNEAQ come from the germline V gene (reference sequence). CDR3 region: CASRLGQEAFF. The CDR3 nucleotides are TGTGCCAGCAGACTGGGACAGGAAGCTTTCTTT.